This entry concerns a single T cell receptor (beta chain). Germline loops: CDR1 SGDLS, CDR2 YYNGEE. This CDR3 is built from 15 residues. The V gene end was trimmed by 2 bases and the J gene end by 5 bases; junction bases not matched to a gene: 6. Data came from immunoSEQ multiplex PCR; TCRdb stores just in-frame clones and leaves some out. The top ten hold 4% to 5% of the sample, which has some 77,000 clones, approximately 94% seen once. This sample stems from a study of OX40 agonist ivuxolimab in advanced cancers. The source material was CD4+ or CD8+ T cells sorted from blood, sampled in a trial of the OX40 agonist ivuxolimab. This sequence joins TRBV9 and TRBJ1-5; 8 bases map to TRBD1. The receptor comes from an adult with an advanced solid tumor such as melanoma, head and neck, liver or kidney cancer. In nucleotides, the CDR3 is TGTGCCAGCAGCGTCGGTCGGGACAGGCATCAGCCCCAGCATTTT. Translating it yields CASSVGRDRHQPQHF.